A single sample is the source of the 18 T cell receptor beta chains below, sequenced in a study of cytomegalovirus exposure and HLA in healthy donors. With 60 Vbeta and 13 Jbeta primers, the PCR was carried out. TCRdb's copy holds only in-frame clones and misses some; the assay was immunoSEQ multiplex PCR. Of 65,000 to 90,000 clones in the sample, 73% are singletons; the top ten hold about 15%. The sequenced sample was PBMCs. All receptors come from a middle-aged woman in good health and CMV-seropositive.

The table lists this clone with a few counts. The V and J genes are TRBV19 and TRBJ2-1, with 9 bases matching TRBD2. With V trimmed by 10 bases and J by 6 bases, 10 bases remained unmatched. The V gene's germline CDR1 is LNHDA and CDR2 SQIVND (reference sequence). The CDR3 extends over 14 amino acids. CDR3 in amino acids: CATRLAEVSNEQFF. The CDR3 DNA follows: TGTGCCACCCGACTAGCGGAGGTATCCAATGAGCAGTTCTTC.

The DNA for the CDR3 is TGCGCCAGCGGACACCAGGGTCTGGACGAGCAGTACTTC. It encodes CASGHQGLDEQYF. The chain joins TRBV5-1 to TRBJ2-7, with D perhaps TRBD1 (5 bases). The CDR3 has 13 amino acids. CDR1 SGHRS and CDR2 YFSETQ come from the germline V gene. The ends were cut back, 7 bases at V and 5 bases at J, with 16 bases in the middle.

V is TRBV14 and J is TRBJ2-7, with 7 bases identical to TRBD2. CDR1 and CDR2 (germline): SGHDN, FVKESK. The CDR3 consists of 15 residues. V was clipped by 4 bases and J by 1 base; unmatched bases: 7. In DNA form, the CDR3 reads TGTGCCAGCAGCCTCGGCGGGAGCGGTTCCTACGAGCAGTACTTC. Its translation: CASSLGGSGSYEQYF. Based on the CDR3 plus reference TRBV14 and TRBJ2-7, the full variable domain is EAGVTQFPSHSVIEKGQTVTLRCDPISGHDNLYWYRRVMGKEIKFLLHFVKESKQDESGMPNNRFLAERTGGTYSTLKVQPAELEDSGVYFCASSLGGSGSYEQYFGPGTRLTVT.

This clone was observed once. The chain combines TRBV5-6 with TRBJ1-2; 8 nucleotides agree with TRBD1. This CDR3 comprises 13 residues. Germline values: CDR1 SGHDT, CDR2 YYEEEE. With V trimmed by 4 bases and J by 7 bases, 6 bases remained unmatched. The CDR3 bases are TGTGCCAGCAGCGGGACAGGATATGTTGGCTACACCTTC. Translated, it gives CASSGTGYVGYTF.

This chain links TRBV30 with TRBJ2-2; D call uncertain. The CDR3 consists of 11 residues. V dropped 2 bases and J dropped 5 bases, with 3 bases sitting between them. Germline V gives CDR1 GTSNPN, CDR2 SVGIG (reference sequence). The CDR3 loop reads CAWSLTGELFF. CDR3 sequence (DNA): TGTGCCTGGAGTTTAACCGGGGAGCTGTTTTTT.

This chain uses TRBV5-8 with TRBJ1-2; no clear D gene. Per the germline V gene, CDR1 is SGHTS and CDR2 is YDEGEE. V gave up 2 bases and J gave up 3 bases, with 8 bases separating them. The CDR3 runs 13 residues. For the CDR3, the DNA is TGTGCCAGCAGCTTCAAGCCCTACTATGGCTACACCTTC. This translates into CASSFKPYYGYTF. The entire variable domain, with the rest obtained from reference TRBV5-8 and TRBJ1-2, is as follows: EAGVTQSPTHLIKTRGQQATLRCSPISGHTSVYWYQQALGLGLQFLLWYDEGEERNRGNFPPRFSGRQFPNYSSELNVNALELEDSALYLCASSFKPYYGYTFGSGTRLTVV.

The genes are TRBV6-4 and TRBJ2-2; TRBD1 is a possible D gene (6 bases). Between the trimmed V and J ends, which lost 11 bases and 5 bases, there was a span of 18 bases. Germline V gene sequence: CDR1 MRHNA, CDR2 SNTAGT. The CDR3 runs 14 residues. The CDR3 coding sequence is TGTGCCTCTCGACCGGGACAACCGACCGGGGAGCTGTTTTTT. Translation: CASRPGQPTGELFF.

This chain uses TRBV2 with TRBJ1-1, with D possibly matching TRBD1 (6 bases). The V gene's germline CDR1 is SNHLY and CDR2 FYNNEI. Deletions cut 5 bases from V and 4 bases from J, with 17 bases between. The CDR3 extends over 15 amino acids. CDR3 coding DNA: TGTGCCAGCAGTAGAACAGGGTGGTCGGGCACTGAAGCTTTCTTT. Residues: CASSRTGWSGTEAFF.

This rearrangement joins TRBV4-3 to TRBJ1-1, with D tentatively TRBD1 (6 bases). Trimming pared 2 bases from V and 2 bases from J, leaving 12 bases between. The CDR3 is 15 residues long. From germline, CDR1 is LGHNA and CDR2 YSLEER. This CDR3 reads CASSQQVTGNTEAFF. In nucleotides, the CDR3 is TGCGCCAGCAGCCAACAAGTGACAGGTAACACTGAAGCTTTCTTT.

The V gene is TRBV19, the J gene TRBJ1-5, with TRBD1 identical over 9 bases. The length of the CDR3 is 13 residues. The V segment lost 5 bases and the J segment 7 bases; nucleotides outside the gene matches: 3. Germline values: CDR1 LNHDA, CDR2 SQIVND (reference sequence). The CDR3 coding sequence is TGTGCCAGTAGTGCGGGGACAGGGCAGCCCCAGCATTTT. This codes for CASSAGTGQPQHF.

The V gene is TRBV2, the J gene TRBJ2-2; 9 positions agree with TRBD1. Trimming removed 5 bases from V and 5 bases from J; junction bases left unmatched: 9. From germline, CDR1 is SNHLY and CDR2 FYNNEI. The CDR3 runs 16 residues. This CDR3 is CASSSFGTGITGELFF. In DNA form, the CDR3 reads TGTGCCAGCAGTTCCTTCGGGACAGGGATTACCGGGGAGCTGTTTTTT.

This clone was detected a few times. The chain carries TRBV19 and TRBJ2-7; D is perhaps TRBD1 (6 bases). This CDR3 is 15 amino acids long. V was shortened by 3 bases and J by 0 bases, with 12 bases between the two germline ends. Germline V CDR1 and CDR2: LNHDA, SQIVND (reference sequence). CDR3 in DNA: TGTGCCAGTAGTATTATGACAGGCTTCTCCTACGAGCAGTACTTC. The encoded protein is CASSIMTGFSYEQYF.

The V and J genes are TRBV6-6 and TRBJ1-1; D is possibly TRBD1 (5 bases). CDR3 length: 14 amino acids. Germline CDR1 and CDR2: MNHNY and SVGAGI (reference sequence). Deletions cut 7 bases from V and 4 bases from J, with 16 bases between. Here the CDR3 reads CASIGGGPVTEAFF. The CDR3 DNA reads TGTGCCAGCATCGGGGGGGGACCAGTCACTGAAGCTTTCTTT.

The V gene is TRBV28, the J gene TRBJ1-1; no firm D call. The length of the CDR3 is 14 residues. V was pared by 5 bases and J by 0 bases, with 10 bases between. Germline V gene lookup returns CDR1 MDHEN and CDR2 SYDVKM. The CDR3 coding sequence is TGTGCCAGCAGTCCCCCCCACTTGAACACTGAAGCTTTCTTT. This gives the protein CASSPPHLNTEAFF.

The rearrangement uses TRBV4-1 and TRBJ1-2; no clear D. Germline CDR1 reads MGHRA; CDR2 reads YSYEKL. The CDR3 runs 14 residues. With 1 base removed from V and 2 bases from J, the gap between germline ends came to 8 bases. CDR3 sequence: CASSQGGLNYGYTF. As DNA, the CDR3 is TGCGCCAGCAGCCAAGGCGGGCTAAACTATGGCTACACCTTC.

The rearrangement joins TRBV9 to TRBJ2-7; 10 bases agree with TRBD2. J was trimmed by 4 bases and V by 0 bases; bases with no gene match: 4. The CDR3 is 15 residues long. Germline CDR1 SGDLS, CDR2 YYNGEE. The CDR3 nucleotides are TGTGCCAGCAGCGTAGATTCTAGCGGGAGATACGAGCAGTACTTC. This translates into CASSVDSSGRYEQYF.

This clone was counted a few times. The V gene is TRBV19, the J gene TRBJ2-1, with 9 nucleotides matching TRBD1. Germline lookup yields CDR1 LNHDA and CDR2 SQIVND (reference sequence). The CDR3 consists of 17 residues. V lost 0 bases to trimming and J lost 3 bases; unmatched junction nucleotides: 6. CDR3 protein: CASSIDARTGDYNEQFF. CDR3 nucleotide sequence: TGTGCCAGTAGTATAGATGCCCGGACAGGGGACTACAATGAGCAGTTCTTC.

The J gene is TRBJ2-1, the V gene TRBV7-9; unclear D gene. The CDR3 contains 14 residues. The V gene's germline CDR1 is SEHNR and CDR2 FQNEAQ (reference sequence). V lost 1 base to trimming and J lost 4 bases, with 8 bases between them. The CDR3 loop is CASSLGGVYNEQFF. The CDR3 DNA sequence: TGTGCCAGCAGCTTAGGAGGCGTTTACAATGAGCAGTTCTTC.